Sequencing of this T cell receptor (beta chain) was carried out in a study of neurological immune-mediated disorders. This CDR3 spans 15 amino acids. Germline V gene lookup returns CDR1 LNHNV and CDR2 YYDKDF (reference sequence). V dropped 1 base and J dropped 5 bases, with 14 bases sitting between them. This clonotype appeared many times. For sorted libraries, the input was around 1 million CD4+ or CD8+ T cells. The cDNA was synthesized by means of template-switch 5'RACE, which was carried out with 10-nucleotide random UMIs. MiXCR, run by TCRdb on the 5' RACE reads, gives a single entry per CDR3 protein. The table has approximately 39,000 distinct CDR3 sequences, approximately 7% seen once.

The sequenced sample was CD4+ T cells from blood. This clonotype was obtained from a man aged 45 to 65 in good health. V is TRBV15 and J is TRBJ2-5; D possibly uses TRBD1 or TRBD2 (6 bases each). CDR3 nucleotide sequence: TGTGCCACCAGCAGAGGTATTGCGGGACATGAGACCCAGTACTTC. Translated: CATSRGIAGHETQYF.